This record concerns one T cell receptor beta chain sequence. Ahead of thyroid surgery, no patient had received treatment of any kind. TCRdb re-called clones via MiXCR from the PCR reads. The top ten clones hold approximately 8.8% of a sample with about 93,000 clones, around 9.2% of them seen once. The data originate from a study of metastatic and nonmetastatic thyroid tumors. The CDR3 is 12 amino acids. V lost 5 bases and J lost 2, with 9 bases in between. The germline gives CDR1 DFQATT, CDR2 SNEGSKA (reference sequence). The clonotype originates from a female donor with papillary thyroid cancer or a benign thyroid nodule (not recorded which). Some clones in this sample may be carry-over from other donors' samples. The rearrangement joins TRBV20-1 to TRBJ2-5; D ambiguous. Sequenced material: blood. In nucleotides, the CDR3 is TGCAGTGCTTGCCTCGTTCAAGAGACCCAGTACTTC. This translates into CSACLVQETQYF.